This T cell receptor beta chain stems from a study of T cells after somatic rescue of genetic block. Germline loops: CDR1 MDHEN, CDR2 SYDVKM. Trimming cost V 8 bases and J 5 bases; bases outside gene matches: 11. CDR3 length equals 15 residues. Clones were read by immunoSEQ multiplex PCR, and TCRdb kept only the in-frame ones, dropping some. Of 13,000 to 15,000 clones listed, approximately 72% are singletons. Source material: peripheral blood mononuclear cells (PBMCs). The source of this sequence is a boy between 10 and 17 years old. This chain uses TRBV28 with TRBJ1-2; 10 nucleotides agree with TRBD1. The CDR3 sequence is CASRSSRQGAYGYTF. CDR3 DNA sequence: TGTGCCAGCCGATCTTCCCGACAGGGGGCTTATGGCTACACCTTC.